A selection of T cell receptor beta chains follows, all from one sample in a study of OX40 agonist ivuxolimab in advanced cancers. Using immunoSEQ multiplex PCR, the repertoire was profiled, and TCRdb retains in-frame clones only, with some absent. Of 50,000 to 75,000 clones listed, approximately 86% were seen once; the top ten hold 0.55% to 0.6%. The starting material was CD4+ or CD8+ T cells sorted from blood, obtained in a trial of the OX40 agonist ivuxolimab. Source of these receptors: an adult with an advanced solid tumor such as melanoma, head and neck, liver or kidney cancer. Each CDR3 is given with its conserved first and last residue. The D gene is left open where the match is weak. Not every row has a clone size; where given, it reads once, few, many or a size class.

CDR3 length | J gene | clone size | D gene | V gene | CDR3 protein | CDR3 DNA
19 | TRBJ2-1 | - | - | TRBV15 | CATSRADSSDPSPLNEQFF | TGTGCCACCAGCAGAGCGGACTCTAGCGATCCCTCCCCCCTTAATGAGCAGTTCTTC
15 | TRBJ1-2 | - | - | TRBV5-6 | CASSPTSAGDYGYTF | TGTGCCAGCAGCCCCACAAGTGCAGGGGATTATGGCTACACCTTC
14 | TRBJ2-1 | - | - | TRBV6-6 | CASSRLSTGDEQFF | TGTGCCAGCAGTCGTCTTAGCACCGGGGATGAGCAGTTCTTC
14 | TRBJ2-2 | - | - | TRBV11-2 | CASRRNSDTGELFF | TGTGCCAGCAGGAGGAACAGTGACACCGGGGAGCTGTTTTTT
14 | TRBJ2-1 | - | TRBD1 | TRBV6-6 | CASSLGQGGDEQFF | TGTGCCAGCAGTCTGGGACAGGGTGGCGATGAGCAGTTCTTC
16 | TRBJ1-5 | once | - | TRBV5-4 | CASSPGPGTNNQPQHF | TGTGCCAGCAGCCCGGGACCCGGGACTAACAATCAGCCCCAGCATTTT
16 | TRBJ2-3 | - | - | TRBV2 | CASSEAKGGYTDTQYF | TGTGCCAGCAGTGAAGCTAAGGGGGGATACACAGATACGCAGTATTTT
15 | TRBJ2-1 | - | TRBD2 | TRBV11-3 | CASSLDSGGAGEQFF | TGTGCCAGCAGCTTAGATAGCGGGGGGGCGGGTGAGCAGTTCTTC
17 | TRBJ2-2 | - | TRBD1 | TRBV9 | CASSVEGQGMGHGELFF | TGTGCCAGCAGCGTAGAGGGACAGGGTATGGGGCACGGGGAGCTGTTTTTT
15 | TRBJ1-3 | - | - | TRBV9 | CASSAGVASGNTIYF | TGTGCCAGCAGCGCCGGGGTGGCATCAGGAAACACCATATATTTT
14 | TRBJ2-5 | - | - | TRBV7-6 | CASSLRGGLETQYF | TGTGCCAGCAGCTTGAGGGGGGGCCTGGAGACCCAGTACTTC
17 | TRBJ2-7 | - | TRBD2 | TRBV11-3 | CASSQLAGGPSSYEQYF | TGTGCCAGCAGCCAACTAGCGGGAGGCCCGAGCTCCTACGAGCAGTACTTC
16 | TRBJ2-1 | - | TRBD2 | TRBV7-8 | CASTFWGGGTYNEQFF | TGTGCCAGCACTTTCTGGGGCGGGGGGACCTACAATGAGCAGTTCTTC
12 | TRBJ2-1 | - | - | TRBV2 | CASSEYSEEQFF | TGTGCCAGCAGTGAATACAGCGAGGAGCAGTTCTTC
14 | TRBJ1-1 | - | - | TRBV10-3 | CAITQQEGTTEAFF | TGTGCCATCACCCAACAGGAGGGAACGACTGAAGCTTTCTTT
16 | TRBJ2-5 | once | - | TRBV25-1 | CASSEGGKTAQETQYF | TGTGCCAGCAGTGAAGGCGGGAAAACAGCCCAAGAGACCCAGTACTTC
15 | TRBJ2-5 | - | TRBD1 | TRBV5-1 | CASSWTGSKSETQYF | TGCGCCAGCAGCTGGACAGGGTCGAAGTCAGAGACCCAGTACTTC
13 | TRBJ1-4 | few | - | TRBV30 | CAWSLRNPEKLFF | TGTGCCTGGAGTCTCCGAAATCCGGAAAAACTGTTTTTT
12 | TRBJ1-2 | - | - | TRBV29-1 | CSVPAQGYGYTF | TGCAGCGTCCCCGCGCAAGGTTATGGCTACACCTTC
18 | TRBJ1-2 | - | - | TRBV7-9 | CASSSGQGGNHPNYGYTF | TGTGCCAGCAGCTCAGGGCAAGGAGGGAACCATCCTAACTATGGCTACACCTTC
16 | TRBJ2-1 | - | TRBD2 | TRBV2 | CASSAYLAGAYNEQFF | TGTGCCAGCAGCGCATATTTAGCGGGGGCCTACAATGAGCAGTTCTTC
15 | TRBJ2-5 | - | - | TRBV7-2 | CASSRASALQETQYF | TGTGCCAGCAGCCGGGCTAGCGCCCTCCAAGAGACCCAGTACTTC
14 | TRBJ1-1 | - | - | TRBV6-1 | CASSDLRANTEAFF | TGTGCCAGCAGTGATTTAAGGGCGAACACTGAAGCTTTCTTT
15 | TRBJ1-5 | - | - | TRBV28 | CASSLSLGDNQPQHF | TGTGCCAGCAGTTTATCGTTAGGGGACAATCAGCCCCAGCATTTT
13 | TRBJ2-1 | - | - | TRBV11-2 | CASSLENRAEQFF | TGTGCCAGCAGCTTAGAGAACCGGGCCGAGCAGTTCTTC
13 | TRBJ2-4 | once | - | TRBV19 | CASTVQGANIQYF | TGTGCCAGTACCGTACAAGGTGCGAACATTCAGTACTTC
15 | TRBJ2-7 | - | - | TRBV28 | CASSRAGPPIDEQYF | TGTGCCAGCAGCCGGGCGGGACCCCCGATTGACGAGCAGTACTTC
16 | TRBJ1-6 | once | TRBD1 | TRBV14 | CASIGQGSSYNSPLHF | TGTGCCAGCATCGGACAGGGGAGCTCCTATAATTCACCCCTCCACTTT
13 | TRBJ2-7 | - | - | TRBV10-3 | CASSDWLGREQYF | TGTGCCAGCAGTGATTGGCTTGGCCGCGAGCAGTACTTC
15 | TRBJ2-7 | - | - | TRBV27 | CASNKSRGRTYEQYF | TGTGCCAGCAATAAAAGCAGGGGCCGCACCTACGAGCAGTACTTC
13 | TRBJ2-5 | - | TRBD1 | TRBV27 | CASSLQGAETQYF | TGTGCCAGCAGCCTGCAGGGGGCAGAGACCCAGTACTTC
20 | TRBJ2-6 | - | - | TRBV30 | CAWKPPWGAGGVSGANVLTF | TGTGCCTGGAAACCCCCCTGGGGGGCAGGGGGGGTCTCTGGGGCCAACGTCCTGACTTTC
11 | TRBJ2-7 | - | - | TRBV29-1 | CSVTMGYEQYF | TGCAGCGTTACTATGGGTTACGAGCAGTACTTC
13 | TRBJ1-2 | - | - | TRBV4-3 | CASSHRDAGGYTF | TGCGCCAGCAGCCATCGGGATGCTGGGGGCTACACCTTC
12 | TRBJ2-1 | - | - | TRBV18 | CASSPGVNEQFF | TGTGCCAGCTCACCAGGGGTAAATGAGCAGTTCTTC
15 | TRBJ2-5 | - | - | TRBV25-1 | CASSEFQGYQETQYF | TGTGCCAGCAGTGAATTTCAGGGCTACCAAGAGACCCAGTACTTC
15 | TRBJ2-7 | - | - | TRBV27 | CASSLEAGAIYEQYF | TGTGCCAGCAGTTTAGAGGCGGGTGCCATCTACGAGCAGTACTTC
16 | TRBJ2-3 | - | TRBD2 | TRBV7-2 | CASSPRSGGARDTQYF | TGTGCCAGCAGCCCGAGGAGCGGGGGGGCTAGGGATACGCAGTATTTT
16 | TRBJ1-2 | - | - | TRBV29-1 | CSVALDRRTPAGGYTF | TGCAGCGTTGCGTTGGACCGGCGAACCCCGGCGGGAGGCTACACCTTC
13 | TRBJ2-5 | - | - | TRBV18 | CASSPPGPETQYF | TGTGCCAGCTCACCGCCGGGTCCAGAGACCCAGTACTTC
17 | TRBJ1-2 | - | TRBD1 | TRBV28 | CASSSVLTTGDNYGYTF | TGTGCCAGCAGTTCCGTATTAACGACAGGGGATAACTATGGCTACACCTTC